The 29 T cell receptor beta chains below come from one sample, sequenced in a study of blood T cell repertoires in COVID-19. Data came from immunoSEQ multiplex PCR; TCRdb stores just in-frame clones and leaves some out. The profile shows tens of thousands of clones, 86% of them singletons. The specimen sequenced was peripheral blood. These receptor sequences come from a man aged 50 to 60 with acute or convalescent COVID-19.

Here the CDR3 reads CASSLDGEHEQYF. The DNA of the CDR3 is TGTGCCAGCAGCTTAGATGGGGAGCACGAGCAGTACTTC. J is TRBJ2-7 and V is TRBV11-2, with a possible D match to TRBD2 (5 bases). V was clipped by 0 bases and J by 5 bases, with 8 bases between them. From germline, CDR1 is SGHAT and CDR2 FQNNGV. The CDR3 has 13 residues.

The table lists this clone with a count of one. V and J are TRBV3-1 (or the pseudogene TRBV3-2) and TRBJ2-7; 8 bases align to TRBD1. Germline V gives CDR1 LGHDT, CDR2 YNNKEL (reference sequence). V dropped 4 bases and J dropped 2; count of bases not matched to a gene: 10. This CDR3 has 16 residues. This chain's CDR3 is CASSPLPGQAPYEQYF. The CDR3 bases are TGTGCCAGCAGCCCCCTCCCGGGACAGGCGCCCTACGAGCAGTACTTC.

The CDR3 region is CASSLVTGTGDNYGYTF. CDR3 coding DNA: TGCGCCAGCAGCTTGGTTACCGGGACAGGGGACAACTATGGCTACACCTTC. The chain links TRBV5-1 to TRBJ1-2; 10 bases map to TRBD1. Germline lookup yields CDR1 SGHRS and CDR2 YFSETQ. The CDR3 is 17 amino acids. The ends lost 0 bases at V and 2 bases at J; junction bases unmatched: 7.

This clone appeared a few times. The V gene is TRBV7-3, the J gene TRBJ1-1; 10 bases are shared with TRBD1. J lost 5 bases, V lost 5 bases, and 8 bases had no gene match. The CDR3 has 15 amino acids. Germline V gene sequence: CDR1 SGHTA, CDR2 FQGTGA. CDR3 in DNA: TGTGCCAGCAGCGGCACCGGGACAGGGGTTACTGAAGCTTTCTTT. The encoded protein is CASSGTGTGVTEAFF.

This chain joins TRBV13 and TRBJ2-7, with a possible D match to TRBD1 (6 bases). CDR1 and CDR2 (germline): PRHDT, FYEKMQ (reference sequence). The CDR3 sequence is 14 residues long. Trimming shortened V by 5 bases and J by 0 bases, and 11 bases separated the two germline ends. Written as DNA, the CDR3 is TGTGCCAGCAGCCCAGGGACACTCTCCTACGAGCAGTACTTC. Its translation is CASSPGTLSYEQYF.

The V call is TRBV9, the J call TRBJ2-1, with 8 bases aligning to TRBD2. This CDR3 region has 15 residues. In germline, CDR1 is SGDLS, CDR2 YYNGEE. After removal of 4 bases from V and 6 bases from J, the junction contained 9 bases not matched to a gene. CDR3 region: CASSSGLAITNEQFF. The CDR3 DNA is TGTGCCAGCAGCAGTGGACTAGCTATTACCAATGAGCAGTTCTTC.

The V gene is TRBV19, the J gene TRBJ1-5, with 9 bases matching TRBD1. V lost 6 bases to trimming and J lost 0 bases; unmatched junction nucleotides: 9. Germline CDR1 LNHDA, CDR2 SQIVND (reference sequence). The CDR3 length is 17 residues. The CDR3 spells CASSTRTGVFSNQPQHF. In DNA, the CDR3 is TGTGCCAGTAGCACCCGGACAGGGGTTTTTAGCAATCAGCCCCAGCATTTT.

The chain carries TRBV4-2 and TRBJ2-7, with 7 bases fitting TRBD2. The V segment lost 1 base and the J segment 2 bases; nucleotides outside the gene matches: 5. Per the germline V gene, CDR1 is LGHNA and CDR2 is YNFKEQ. CDR3 length: 15 residues. The CDR3 here is CASSQGEGQTYEQYF. CDR3 DNA sequence: TGTGCCAGCAGCCAAGGGGAGGGCCAAACCTACGAGCAGTACTTC.

V and J are TRBV7-8 and TRBJ2-7; 8 bases are shared with TRBD1. The CDR3 is made up of 14 amino acids. Trimming at V came to 0 bases and at J to 3 bases, leaving 1 base not matched to a gene. Looked up from germline, CDR1 is SGHVS and CDR2 is FQNEAQ. CDR3 nucleotides: TGTGCCAGCAGCTTAGCAGACAGGGGCTACGAGCAGTACTTC. This sequence encodes CASSLADRGYEQYF. Full variable domain (missing parts from reference TRBV7-8 and TRBJ2-7): GAGVSQSPRYKVAKRGQDVALRCDPISGHVSLFWYQQALGQGPEFLTYFQNEAQLDKSGLPSDRFFAERPEGSVSTLKIQRTQQEDSAVYLCASSLADRGYEQYFGPGTRLTVT.

The J gene is TRBJ2-3, the V gene TRBV6-1, with 9 positions matching TRBD1. The CDR3 totals 14 residues. Germline-derived CDR1 and CDR2 are MNHNS and SASEGT. Trimming at V came to 3 bases and at J to 4 bases, leaving 2 bases not matched to a gene. CDR3 coding DNA: TGTGCCAGCAGTGATGGACAGGGGCCAGATACGCAGTATTTT. As protein: CASSDGQGPDTQYF.

This clone has a single count. The V gene is TRBV11-3, the J gene TRBJ2-7, with 10 positions matching TRBD1. The CDR3 runs to 16 residues. Losses at the gene ends were 5 bases for V and 0 bases for J; bases not matched to a gene: 7. Germline V gene lookup returns CDR1 SGHNT and CDR2 YENEEA. The CDR3 is CASSVVGQGSSYEQYF. DNA for the CDR3: TGTGCCAGCAGCGTAGTGGGACAGGGGAGCTCCTACGAGCAGTACTTC.

The chain couples TRBV4-1 to TRBJ2-3; D might be TRBD1 (6 bases). The CDR3 runs to 15 residues. V was shortened by 6 bases and J by 5 bases, with 18 bases between the two germline ends. Germline V gene data show CDR1 as MGHRA and CDR2 as YSYEKL. As DNA, the CDR3 is TGCGCCAGCAGGACAACCTGGGGGCATCAAGATACGCAGTATTTT. It is translated as CASRTTWGHQDTQYF.

Concerning this clone itself: The final CDR3 position lacks the conserved phenylalanine or tryptophan, pointing to a likely read error. Because the CDR3's place on the DNA is in doubt, the DNA is left out and the CDR3 is given as listed by TCRdb. The CDR3 region is CASSGRGARYI. The chain is built from TRBV21-1 and TRBJ2-7; TRBD2, the table's D call, was not compared with the DNA. TRBV21-1 has pseudogene status. The CDR3 is made up of 11 amino acids, end residues included.

This chain joins TRBV7-2 and TRBJ1-1; TRBD1 agrees at 7 bases. This CDR3 comprises 14 residues. Germline-derived CDR1 and CDR2 are SGHTA and FQGNSA. Trimming at V came to 1 base and at J to 5 bases, leaving 4 bases not matched to a gene. As DNA, the CDR3 is TGTGCCAGCAGCTTAGAGGGGGCTTGGACTGAAGCTTTCTTT. Its translation is CASSLEGAWTEAFF. Full variable domain (missing parts from reference TRBV7-2 and TRBJ1-1): GAGVSQSPSNKVTEKGKDVELRCDPISGHTALYWYRQSLGQGLEFLIYFQGNSAPDKSGLPSDRFSAERTGGSVSTLTIQRTQQEDSAVYLCASSLEGAWTEAFFGQGTRLTVV.

V gene TRBV5-1 combines with J gene TRBJ2-7; 7 bases fit TRBD1. Trimming at V came to 0 bases and at J to 6 bases, leaving 3 bases not matched to a gene. The CDR3 spans 13 residues. CDR1 and CDR2 from the germline V gene are SGHRS and YFSETQ. The chain's CDR3 is CASSLGQGREQYF. The CDR3 DNA reads TGCGCCAGCAGCTTGGGACAGGGACGCGAGCAGTACTTC.

On this clone: The junction shows a germline mismatch at one end, possibly a read error. The chain carries TRBV4-1 and TRBJ2-1; 8 bases are a match to TRBD2. The CDR3 extends over 13 amino acids. Germline V CDR1 and CDR2: MGHRA, YSYEKL. The CDR3 sequence: CASSQDTSGRNIF. The CDR3 coding sequence is TGCGCCAGCAGCCAAGATACGAGCGGGAGAAACATCTTC.

The rearrangement joins TRBV7-9 to TRBJ1-3, with no clear D. Trimming took off 5 bases at V and 0 bases at J, with 11 bases between the two ends. CDR3 length: 15 amino acids. Germline lookup yields CDR1 SEHNR and CDR2 FQNEAQ (reference sequence). The CDR3 DNA is TGTGCCAGCAGCCGAAGCGGGCTCTCTGGAAACACCATATATTTT. Encoded protein: CASSRSGLSGNTIYF.

This clone was picked up a small number of times. Other DNA sequences in the sample encode the same CDR3. The V and J genes are TRBV14 and TRBJ2-1; possibly TRBD1 for D (6 bases). Trimming removed 1 base from V and 2 bases from J, with 9 bases in between. Germline V gene sequence: CDR1 SGHDN, CDR2 FVKESK. The CDR3 extends over 15 amino acids. The CDR3 coding sequence is TGTGCCAGCAGCCAAGTGGCAGGGGCCTACAATGAGCAGTTCTTC. This translates into CASSQVAGAYNEQFF.

The chain couples TRBV11-2 to TRBJ1-1; the D gene is possibly TRBD1 (5 bases). This CDR3 comprises 17 residues. Germline assignment: CDR1 SGHAT and CDR2 FQNNGV. The V end lost 4 bases, the J end lost 6 bases, and 24 bases lay between the germline ends. The CDR3 DNA follows: TGTGCCAGCAGCTCGCGAGCGGGCAGGGACCACGGGGCTGAAGCTTTCTTT. Its protein product is CASSSRAGRDHGAEAFF.

The chain employs TRBV19 and TRBJ1-2; 7 bases are a match to TRBD1. This CDR3 region has 15 residues. The germline CDR1 and CDR2 sequences are LNHDA and SQIVND (reference sequence). The V segment lost 4 bases and the J segment 5 bases; nucleotides outside the gene matches: 10. The CDR3, as DNA: TGTGCCAGTAGTACAACCTCTGGGACAGCGTATGGCTACACCTTC. It yields the protein CASSTTSGTAYGYTF.

The chain has TRBV7-9 and TRBJ2-5; D is possibly TRBD1 (6 bases). The V and J ends lost 0 bases and 4 bases respectively, with 6 bases between them. This CDR3 has 13 residues. CDR1 is SEHNR, CDR2 FQNEAQ, per germline (reference sequence). The DNA of the CDR3 is TGTGCCAGCAGCTTAGCAGGGGGAGAGACCCAGTACTTC. Amino acid sequence: CASSLAGGETQYF.

The chain joins TRBV5-1 to TRBJ2-5, with D tentatively TRBD1 (5 bases). Germline V lookup: CDR1 SGHRS, CDR2 YFSETQ. This CDR3 has 13 residues. Trimming cost V 5 bases and J 3 bases, with 11 bases left between them. The CDR3 reads CASRLQGEETQYF. In nucleotides, the CDR3 is TGCGCCAGCAGACTGCAGGGTGAAGAGACCCAGTACTTC.

V and J are TRBV5-1 and TRBJ2-1; 7 bases are a match to TRBD1. Germline V gene data show CDR1 as SGHRS and CDR2 as YFSETQ. The length of the CDR3 is 15 residues. J lost 4 bases, V lost 3 bases, and 7 bases had no gene match. The CDR3 nucleotides are TGCGCCAGCAGCTCGCCGGGACAGCCGTACAATGAGCAGTTCTTC. It specifies CASSSPGQPYNEQFF.

The gene calls are TRBV7-6 and TRBJ2-3; 7 bases fit TRBD1. Trimming at V came to 5 bases and at J to 4 bases, leaving 3 bases not matched to a gene. Germline CDR1 is SGHVS and CDR2 is FNYEAQ. This CDR3 has 13 amino acids. This CDR3 reads CASSRTGADTQYF. CDR3 DNA sequence: TGTGCCAGCAGCAGAACAGGGGCAGATACGCAGTATTTT.

The chain couples TRBV30 to TRBJ1-6, with D possibly matching TRBD1 (5 bases). Germline V gene data show CDR1 as GTSNPN and CDR2 as SVGIG (reference sequence). V lost 4 bases to trimming and J lost 4 bases, with 8 bases between them. CDR3 length equals 13 residues. CDR3: CAWTTGYNSPLHF. CDR3 bases: TGTGCCTGGACCACAGGATATAATTCACCCCTCCACTTT.

The gene calls are TRBV28 and TRBJ2-4; 7 bases fit TRBD2. The V segment lost 2 bases and the J segment 7 bases; nucleotides outside the gene matches: 5. Per the germline V gene, CDR1 is MDHEN and CDR2 is SYDVKM. The CDR3 runs 14 residues. The CDR3: CASSLAGARNIQYF. CDR3 in DNA: TGTGCCAGCAGTTTAGCGGGAGCAAGGAACATTCAGTACTTC.

The V call is TRBV19, the J call TRBJ1-5, with 9 nucleotides matching TRBD1. This CDR3 has 15 residues. CDR1 is LNHDA and CDR2 is SQIVND in the germline V gene (reference sequence). After removal of 3 bases from V and 5 bases from J, the junction contained 5 bases not matched to a gene. In DNA, the CDR3 is TGTGCCAGTAGTATCGGGACAGGGCGTCATCAGCCCCAGCATTTT. Protein product: CASSIGTGRHQPQHF.

The V call is TRBV13, the J call TRBJ2-5; 7 bases map to TRBD1. V lost 7 bases, J lost 4 bases, and 9 bases stayed unmatched. The germline V gene encodes CDR1 PRHDT and CDR2 FYEKMQ (reference sequence). This CDR3 comprises 14 residues. Here the CDR3 reads CASTQGVMGETQYF. Written as DNA, the CDR3 is TGTGCCAGCACCCAGGGGGTAATGGGAGAGACCCAGTACTTC.

V is TRBV5-1 and J is TRBJ1-1, with D possibly being TRBD1 (5 bases). With 3 bases removed from V and 5 bases from J, the gap between germline ends came to 11 bases. Germline CDR1 SGHRS, CDR2 YFSETQ. CDR3 size: 13 residues. Here the CDR3 DNA reads TGCGCCAGCAGCTCGCAGGGTCGGACTGAAGCTTTCTTT. Protein sequence: CASSSQGRTEAFF.